This TCR beta chain is drawn from a study of blood T cell repertoires in COVID-19. For the study at large: PBMCs, B-cell-depleted T cells, or T cells were the source of the cDNA or gDNA that made up the material.

Sequenced by immunoSEQ multiplex PCR; TCRdb stores in-frame clones only, minus some. The sample lists roughly 250,000 clones; 70% to 80% were seen once. The germline CDR1 and CDR2 sequences are LNHDA and SQIVND (reference sequence). This CDR3 comprises 15 residues. The V gene lost 6 bases and the J gene lost 11 bases, with 23 bases spanning the gap. The sample consisted of peripheral blood. The sequence was obtained from a woman aged 80 or over with acute or convalescent COVID-19. This rearrangement joins TRBV19 to TRBJ1-5; D possibly corresponds to TRBD1 (5 bases). DNA of the CDR3: TGTGCCAGTAGGGCCCGGAGGGGCCCCCTCGAGACCCAGCATTTT. Translation: CASRARRGPLETQHF.